Reported below is one T cell receptor (beta chain). Its antigen is currently unknown. Trimming took 5 bases from V and 7 from J, leaving 14 bases between them. The CDR3 is made up of 14 amino acids. Germline V gene lookup returns CDR1 MDHEN and CDR2 SYDVKM. The source of the sample is a study of post-analysis software for immune sequencing data. General study results and limits: In patients, about five TRBV segments were more frequent than in controls, with TRBV5-6, TRBV5-1 and TRBV20-1 among them. There was significantly lower normalized Chao1 diversity in multiple sclerosis patients than in controls.

The TCR beta cDNA libraries contained unique molecular identifiers. Roughly 450,000 cDNA molecules came from roughly 1 to 10 million T cells. MiXCR, applied by TCRdb to the PCR reads, yields one record per CDR3 protein. The sample contains about 500,000 distinct CDR3 sequences, nearly 45% of which appear only once. What was sequenced was blood. The receptor comes from a girl aged 10-17 years with multiple sclerosis. The chain is built from TRBV28 and TRBJ1-4, with a weak D call TRBD1 (5 bases). The CDR3 protein is CASSLPDGGEKLFF. CDR3 in DNA: TGTGCCAGCAGTCTTCCTGATGGGGGTGAAAAACTGTTTTTT.